This TCR beta chain was retrieved from a study of blood T cell repertoires in COVID-19. About the study: The United States, Italy and Spain were the sources of the acute and convalescent COVID-19 samples. Nucleic acid was either cDNA or gDNA, and it came from T cells, B-cell-depleted T cells, or PBMCs.

The germline V and J ends were trimmed by 8 bases and 8 bases, with 12 bases remaining between them. CDR3 length equals 11 residues. Germline CDR1 SGHTA, CDR2 FQGNSA. As processed by the authors: How many nucleated cells were present was estimated from reference gene primer amplification. Produced via immunoSEQ multiplex PCR; TCRdb's table is partial and in-frame only. V and J calls and clone size come straight from that table; D and trimming were deduced from the DNA. This sample yields over 10,000 clones, of which around 79% are seen a single time; about 48% belongs to the top ten. Sequencing was done on a sample of peripheral blood. This sequence joins TRBV7-2 and TRBJ1-2; possible D gene TRBD1, 5 bases. This receptor was obtained from a man of 80 years or more with acute or convalescent COVID-19. CDR3 nucleotide sequence: TGTGCCAGCTCCCAGGGATACGGCTACACCTTC. Translating gives CASSQGYGYTF.